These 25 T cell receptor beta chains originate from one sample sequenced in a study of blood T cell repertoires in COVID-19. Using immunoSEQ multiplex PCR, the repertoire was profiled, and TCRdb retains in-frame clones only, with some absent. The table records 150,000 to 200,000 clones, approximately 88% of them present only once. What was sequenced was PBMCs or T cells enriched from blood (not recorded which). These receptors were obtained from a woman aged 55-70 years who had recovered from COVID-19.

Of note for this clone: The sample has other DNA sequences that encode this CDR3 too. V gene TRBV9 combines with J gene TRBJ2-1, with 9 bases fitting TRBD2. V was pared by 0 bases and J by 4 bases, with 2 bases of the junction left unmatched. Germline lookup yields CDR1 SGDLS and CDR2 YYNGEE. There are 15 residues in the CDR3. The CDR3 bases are TGTGCCAGCAGCGTAGGGCTAGCGGGATACAATGAGCAGTTCTTC. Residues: CASSVGLAGYNEQFF.

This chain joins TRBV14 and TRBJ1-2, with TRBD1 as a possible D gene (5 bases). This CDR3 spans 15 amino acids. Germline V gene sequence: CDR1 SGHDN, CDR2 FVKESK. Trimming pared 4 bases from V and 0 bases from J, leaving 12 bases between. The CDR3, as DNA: TGTGCCAGCAGCCCGTGGGGCTCAGCTAACTATGGCTACACCTTC. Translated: CASSPWGSANYGYTF.

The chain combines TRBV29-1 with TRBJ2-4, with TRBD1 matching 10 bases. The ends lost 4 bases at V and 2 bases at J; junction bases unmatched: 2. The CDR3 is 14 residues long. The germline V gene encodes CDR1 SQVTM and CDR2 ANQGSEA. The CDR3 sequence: CSVGDRGSKNIQYF. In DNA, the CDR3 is TGCAGCGTTGGGGACAGGGGTTCCAAAAACATTCAGTACTTC. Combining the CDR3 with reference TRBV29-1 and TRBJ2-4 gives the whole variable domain SAVISQKPSRDICQRGTSLTIQCQVDSQVTMMFWYRQQPGQSLTLIATANQGSEATYESGFVIDKFPISRPNLTFSTLTVSNMSPEDSSIYLCSVGDRGSKNIQYFGAGTRLSVL.

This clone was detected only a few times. Here the CDR3 DNA reads TGCGCCAGCAGCCTAACGGACGGGAAAGGCTACACCTTC. Protein product: CASSLTDGKGYTF. The chain combines TRBV5-1 with TRBJ1-2; no clear D. Germline V gives CDR1 SGHRS, CDR2 YFSETQ. V was shortened by 4 bases and J by 8 bases, with 15 bases between the two germline ends. This CDR3 has 13 amino acids.

In nucleotides, the CDR3 is TGCAGCGTTGAAGGGAGCTACAGGGGGTTAGCAGATACGCAGTATTTT. Its protein product is CSVEGSYRGLADTQYF. The J gene is TRBJ2-3, the V gene TRBV29-1, with TRBD1 identical over 8 bases. V shed 1 base and J 4 bases; nucleotides not matched to a gene: 10. Germline lookup yields CDR1 SQVTM and CDR2 ANQGSEA. This CDR3 is built from 16 residues.

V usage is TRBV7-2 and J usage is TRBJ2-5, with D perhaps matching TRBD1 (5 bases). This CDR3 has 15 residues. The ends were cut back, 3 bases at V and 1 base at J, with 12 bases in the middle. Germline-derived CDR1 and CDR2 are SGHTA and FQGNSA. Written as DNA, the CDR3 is TGTGCCAGCAGCTTGCTGGGGCAGCCCCAAGAGACCCAGTACTTC. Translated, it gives CASSLLGQPQETQYF.

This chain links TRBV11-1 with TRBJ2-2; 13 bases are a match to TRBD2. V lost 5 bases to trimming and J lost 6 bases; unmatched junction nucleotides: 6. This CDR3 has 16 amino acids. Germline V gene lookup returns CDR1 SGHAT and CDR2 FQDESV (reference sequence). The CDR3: CASSLRLAGGSGELFF. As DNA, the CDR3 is TGTGCCAGCAGCCTAAGACTAGCGGGGGGTTCCGGGGAGCTGTTTTTT.

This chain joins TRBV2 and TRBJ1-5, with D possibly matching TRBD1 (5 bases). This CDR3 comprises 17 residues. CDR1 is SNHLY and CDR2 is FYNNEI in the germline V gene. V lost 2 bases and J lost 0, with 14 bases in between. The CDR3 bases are TGTGCCAGCAGTGAACGGTCCAGGGTGTATAGCAATCAGCCCCAGCATTTT. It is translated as CASSERSRVYSNQPQHF.

The CDR3 region has the DNA TGTGCCAGCAGTTTTCTGGACAGGAGCTACGAGCAGTACTTC. As protein: CASSFLDRSYEQYF. The chain has TRBV27 and TRBJ2-7, with TRBD1 matching 7 bases. The CDR3 has 14 amino acids. CDR1 is MNHEY and CDR2 is SMNVEV in the germline V gene (reference sequence). J lost 3 bases, V lost 3 bases, and 5 bases had no gene match.

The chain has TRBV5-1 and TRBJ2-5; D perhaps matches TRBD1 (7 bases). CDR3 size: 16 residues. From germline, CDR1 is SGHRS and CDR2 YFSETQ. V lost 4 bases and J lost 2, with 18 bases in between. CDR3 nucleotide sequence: TGCGCCAGCAGCAGGGGGCAGGGGAGGCGGCAAGAGACCCAGTACTTC. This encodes CASSRGQGRRQETQYF.

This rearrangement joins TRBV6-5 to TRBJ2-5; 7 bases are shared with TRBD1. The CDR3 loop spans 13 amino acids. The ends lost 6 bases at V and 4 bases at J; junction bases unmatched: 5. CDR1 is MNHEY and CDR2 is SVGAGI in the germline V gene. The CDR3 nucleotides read TGTGCCAGCAGCCCCAGGGGGAGAGAGACCCAGTACTTC. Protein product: CASSPRGRETQYF.

The chain's CDR3 is CASSFTEPNTEAFF. CDR3 coding DNA: TGTGCCAGCAGCTTTACAGAACCGAACACTGAAGCTTTCTTT. The gene calls are TRBV7-9 and TRBJ1-1; D is undetermined. V was pared by 3 bases and J by 1 base, with 9 bases between. Germline CDR1 reads SEHNR; CDR2 reads FQNEAQ (reference sequence). There are 14 residues in the CDR3.

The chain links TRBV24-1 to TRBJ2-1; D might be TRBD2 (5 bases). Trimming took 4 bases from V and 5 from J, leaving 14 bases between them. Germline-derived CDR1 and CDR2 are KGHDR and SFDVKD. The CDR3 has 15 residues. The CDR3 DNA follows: TGTGCCACCAGTGAGATGACGGACTTCAACAATGAGCAGTTCTTC. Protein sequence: CATSEMTDFNNEQFF.

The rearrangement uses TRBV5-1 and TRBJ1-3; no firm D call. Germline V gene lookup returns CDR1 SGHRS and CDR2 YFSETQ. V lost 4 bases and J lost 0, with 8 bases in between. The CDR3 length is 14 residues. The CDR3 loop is CASSHGGSGNTIYF. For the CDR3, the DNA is TGCGCCAGCAGCCACGGAGGCTCTGGAAACACCATATATTTT.

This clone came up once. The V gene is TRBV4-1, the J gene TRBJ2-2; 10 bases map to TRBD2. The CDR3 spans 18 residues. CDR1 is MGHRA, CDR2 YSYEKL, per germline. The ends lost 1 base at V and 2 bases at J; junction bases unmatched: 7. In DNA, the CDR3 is TGCGCCAGCAGCCAAGCGAGACTAGCGGGCCTCAACACCGGGGAGCTGTTTTTT. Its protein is CASSQARLAGLNTGELFF.

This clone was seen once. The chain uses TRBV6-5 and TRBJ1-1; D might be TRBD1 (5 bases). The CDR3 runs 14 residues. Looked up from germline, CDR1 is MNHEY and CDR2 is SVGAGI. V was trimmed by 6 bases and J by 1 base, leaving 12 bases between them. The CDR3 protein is CASSLDGQNTEAFF. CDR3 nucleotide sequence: TGTGCCAGCAGCCTGGACGGACAGAACACTGAAGCTTTCTTT.

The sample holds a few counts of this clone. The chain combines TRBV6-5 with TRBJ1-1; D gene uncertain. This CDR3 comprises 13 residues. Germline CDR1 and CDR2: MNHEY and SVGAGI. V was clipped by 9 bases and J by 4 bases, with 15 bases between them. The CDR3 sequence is CASITPRGTEAFF. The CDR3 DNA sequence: TGTGCCAGTATAACGCCCCGGGGCACTGAAGCTTTCTTT.

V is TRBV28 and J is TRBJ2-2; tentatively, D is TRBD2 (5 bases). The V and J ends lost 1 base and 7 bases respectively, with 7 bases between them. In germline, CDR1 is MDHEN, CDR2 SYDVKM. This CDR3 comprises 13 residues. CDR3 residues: CASSLLRDGELFF. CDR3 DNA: TGTGCCAGCAGTTTATTACGGGACGGGGAGCTGTTTTTT.

This chain's CDR3 is CASSSGGREGKNTGELFF. CDR3 DNA sequence: TGTGCCAGCAGCTCAGGGGGCCGGGAAGGGAAAAACACCGGGGAGCTGTTTTTT. The chain links TRBV7-6 to TRBJ2-2, with 8 bases fitting TRBD1. This CDR3 contains 18 residues. V lost 4 bases to trimming and J lost 2 bases; unmatched junction nucleotides: 12. Germline V lookup: CDR1 SGHVS, CDR2 FNYEAQ. Filled out from reference TRBV7-6 and TRBJ2-2, the complete variable domain reads GAGVSQSPRYKVTKRGQDVALRCDPISGHVSLYWYRQALGQGPEFLTYFNYEAQQDKSGLPNDRFSAERPEGSISTLTIQRTEQRDSAMYRCASSSGGREGKNTGELFFGEGSRLTVL.

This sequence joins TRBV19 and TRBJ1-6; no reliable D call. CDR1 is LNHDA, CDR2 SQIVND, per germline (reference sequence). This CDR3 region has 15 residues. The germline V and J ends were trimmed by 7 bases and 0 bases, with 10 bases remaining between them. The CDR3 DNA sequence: TGTGCCAGTATGCAGGCGAGCTCCTATAATTCACCCCTCCACTTT. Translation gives CASMQASSYNSPLHF.

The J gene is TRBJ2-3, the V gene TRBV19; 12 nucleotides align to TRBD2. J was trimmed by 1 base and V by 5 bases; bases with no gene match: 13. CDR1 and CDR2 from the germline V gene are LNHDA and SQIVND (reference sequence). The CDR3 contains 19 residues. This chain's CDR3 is CASSRGRTSGVSGTDTQYF. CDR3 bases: TGTGCCAGTAGTCGGGGGAGGACTAGCGGGGTTTCTGGCACAGATACGCAGTATTTT.

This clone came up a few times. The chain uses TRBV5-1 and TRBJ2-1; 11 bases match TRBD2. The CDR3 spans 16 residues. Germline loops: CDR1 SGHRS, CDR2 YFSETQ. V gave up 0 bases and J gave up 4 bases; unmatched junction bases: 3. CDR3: CASSLASGRNYNEQFF. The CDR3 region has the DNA TGCGCCAGCAGCTTGGCTAGCGGGAGGAATTACAATGAGCAGTTCTTC.

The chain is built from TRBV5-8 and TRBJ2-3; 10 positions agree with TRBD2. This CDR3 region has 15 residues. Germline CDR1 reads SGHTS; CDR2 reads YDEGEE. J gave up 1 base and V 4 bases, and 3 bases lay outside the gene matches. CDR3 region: CASSSGTSGTDTQYF. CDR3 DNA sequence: TGTGCCAGCAGCAGCGGGACTAGCGGCACAGATACGCAGTATTTT.

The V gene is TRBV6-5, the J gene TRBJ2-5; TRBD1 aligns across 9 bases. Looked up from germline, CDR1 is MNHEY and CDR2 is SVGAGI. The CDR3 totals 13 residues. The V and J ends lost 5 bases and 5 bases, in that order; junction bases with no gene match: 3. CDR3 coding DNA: TGTGCCAGCAGTAGGGGACAGGGTGAGACCCAGTACTTC. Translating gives CASSRGQGETQYF.

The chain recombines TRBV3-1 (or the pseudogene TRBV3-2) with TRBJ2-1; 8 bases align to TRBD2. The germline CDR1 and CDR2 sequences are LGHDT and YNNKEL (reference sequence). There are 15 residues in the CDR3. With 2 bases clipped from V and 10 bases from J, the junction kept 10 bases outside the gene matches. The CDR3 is CASSQILGVAGEQFF. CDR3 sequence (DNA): TGTGCCAGCAGCCAAATACTCGGGGTAGCGGGAGAGCAGTTCTTC.